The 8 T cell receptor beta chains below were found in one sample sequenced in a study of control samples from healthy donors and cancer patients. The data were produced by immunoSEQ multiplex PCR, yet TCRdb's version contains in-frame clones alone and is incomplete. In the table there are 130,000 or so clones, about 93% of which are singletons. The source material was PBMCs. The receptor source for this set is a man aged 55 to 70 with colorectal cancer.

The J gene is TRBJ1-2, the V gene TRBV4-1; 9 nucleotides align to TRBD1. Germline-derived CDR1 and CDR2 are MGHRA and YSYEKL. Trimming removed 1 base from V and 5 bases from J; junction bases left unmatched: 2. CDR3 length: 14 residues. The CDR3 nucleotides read TGCGCCAGCAGCCAAGTTGGACAGGGGTATGGCTACACCTTC. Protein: CASSQVGQGYGYTF.

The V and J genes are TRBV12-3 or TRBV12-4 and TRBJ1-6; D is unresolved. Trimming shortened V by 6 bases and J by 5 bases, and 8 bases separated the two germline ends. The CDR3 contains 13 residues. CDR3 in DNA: TGTGCCAGCAGCCCCCATGATAATTCACCCCTCCACTTT. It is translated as CASSPHDNSPLHF.

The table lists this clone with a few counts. The CDR3 DNA reads as TGCGCCAGCAGCGCGGACAGGGGGCGCCAGGTTGATGGCTACACCTTC. Protein product: CASSADRGRQVDGYTF. The genes are TRBV5-1 and TRBJ1-2; TRBD1 aligns across 11 bases. CDR1 is SGHRS, CDR2 YFSETQ, per germline. V was pared by 4 bases and J by 6 bases, with 11 bases of the junction left unmatched. The CDR3 consists of 16 residues.

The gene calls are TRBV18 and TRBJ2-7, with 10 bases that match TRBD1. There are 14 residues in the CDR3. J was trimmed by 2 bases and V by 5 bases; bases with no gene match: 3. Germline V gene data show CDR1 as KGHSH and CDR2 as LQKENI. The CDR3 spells CASSKGQGPYEQYF. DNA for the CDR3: TGTGCCAGCTCAAAGGGACAGGGGCCCTACGAGCAGTACTTC.

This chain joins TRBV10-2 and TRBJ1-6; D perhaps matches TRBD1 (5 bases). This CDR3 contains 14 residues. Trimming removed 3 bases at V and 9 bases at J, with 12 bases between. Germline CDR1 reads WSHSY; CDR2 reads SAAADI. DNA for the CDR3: TGCGCCAGCAGTGAATCAGGGCTCGGTTCACCCCTCCACTTT. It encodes CASSESGLGSPLHF.

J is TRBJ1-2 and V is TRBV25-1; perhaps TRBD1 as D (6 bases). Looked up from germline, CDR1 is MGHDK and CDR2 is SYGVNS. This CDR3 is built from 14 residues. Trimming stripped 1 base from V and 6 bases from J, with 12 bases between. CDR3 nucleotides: TGTGCCAGCAGTGAATCGGACAGAGATCATGGCTACACCTTC. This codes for CASSESDRDHGYTF.

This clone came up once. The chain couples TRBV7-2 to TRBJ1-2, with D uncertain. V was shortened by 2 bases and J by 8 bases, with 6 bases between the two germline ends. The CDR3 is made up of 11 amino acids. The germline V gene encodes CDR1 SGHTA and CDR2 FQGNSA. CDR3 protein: CASSLTSGYTF. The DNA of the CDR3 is TGTGCCAGCAGCTTAACTTCGGGCTACACCTTC.

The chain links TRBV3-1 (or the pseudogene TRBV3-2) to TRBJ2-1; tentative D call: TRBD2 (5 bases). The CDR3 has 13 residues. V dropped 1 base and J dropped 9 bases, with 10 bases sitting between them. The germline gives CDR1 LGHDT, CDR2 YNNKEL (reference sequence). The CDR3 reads CASSQGSGSEQFF. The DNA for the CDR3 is TGTGCCAGCAGCCAAGGGTCGGGGAGTGAGCAGTTCTTC.